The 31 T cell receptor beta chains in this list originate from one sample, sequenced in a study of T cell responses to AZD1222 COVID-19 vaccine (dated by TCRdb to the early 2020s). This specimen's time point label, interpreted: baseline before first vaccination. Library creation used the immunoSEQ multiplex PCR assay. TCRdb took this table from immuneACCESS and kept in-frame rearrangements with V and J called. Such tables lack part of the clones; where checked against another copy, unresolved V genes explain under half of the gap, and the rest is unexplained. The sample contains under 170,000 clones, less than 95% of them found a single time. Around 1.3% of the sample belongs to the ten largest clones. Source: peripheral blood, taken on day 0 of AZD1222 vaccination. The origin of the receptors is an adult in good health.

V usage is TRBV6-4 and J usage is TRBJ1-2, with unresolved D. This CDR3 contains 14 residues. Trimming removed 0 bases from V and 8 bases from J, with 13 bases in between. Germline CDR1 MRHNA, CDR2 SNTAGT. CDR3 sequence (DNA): TGTGCCAGCAGTGACTCGGGCGGAAGGGAGGGCTACACCTTC. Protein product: CASSDSGGREGYTF.

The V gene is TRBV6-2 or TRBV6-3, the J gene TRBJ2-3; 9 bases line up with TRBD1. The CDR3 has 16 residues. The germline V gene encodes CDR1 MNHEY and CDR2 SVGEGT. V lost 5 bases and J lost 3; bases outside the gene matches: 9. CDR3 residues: CASSHETGGVTDTQYF. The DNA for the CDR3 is TGTGCCAGCAGTCACGAAACAGGGGGCGTAACAGATACGCAGTATTTT.

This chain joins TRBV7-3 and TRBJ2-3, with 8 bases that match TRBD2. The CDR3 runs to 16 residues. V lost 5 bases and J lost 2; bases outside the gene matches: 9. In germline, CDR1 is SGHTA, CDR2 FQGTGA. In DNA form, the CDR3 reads TGTGCCAGCAGCCAAATAGGACTAGCCGTCACAGATACGCAGTATTTT. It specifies CASSQIGLAVTDTQYF.

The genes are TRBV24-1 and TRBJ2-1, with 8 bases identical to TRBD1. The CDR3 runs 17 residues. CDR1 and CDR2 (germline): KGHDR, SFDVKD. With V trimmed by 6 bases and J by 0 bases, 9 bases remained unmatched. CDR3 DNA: TGTGCCACCAGTACTATCAGGGGGCCCGGCTCCTACAATGAGCAGTTCTTC. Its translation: CATSTIRGPGSYNEQFF.

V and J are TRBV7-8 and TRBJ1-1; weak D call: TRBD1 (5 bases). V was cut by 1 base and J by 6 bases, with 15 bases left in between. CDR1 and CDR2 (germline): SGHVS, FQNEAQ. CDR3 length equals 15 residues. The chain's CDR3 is CASSLEASGLAEAFF. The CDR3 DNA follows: TGTGCCAGCAGCTTAGAAGCTTCGGGACTAGCTGAAGCTTTCTTT.

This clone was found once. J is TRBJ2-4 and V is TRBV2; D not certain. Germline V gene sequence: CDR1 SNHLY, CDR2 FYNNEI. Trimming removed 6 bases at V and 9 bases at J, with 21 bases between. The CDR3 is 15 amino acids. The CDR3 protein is CASRVRTGTLGIQYF. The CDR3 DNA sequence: TGTGCCAGCAGGGTCCGGACGGGTACCCTAGGCATTCAGTACTTC.

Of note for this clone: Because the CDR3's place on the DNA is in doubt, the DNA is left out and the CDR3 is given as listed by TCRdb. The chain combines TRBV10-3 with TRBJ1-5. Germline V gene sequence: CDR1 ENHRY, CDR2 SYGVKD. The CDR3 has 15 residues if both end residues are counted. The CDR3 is CAISAFGPGNQPQHF.

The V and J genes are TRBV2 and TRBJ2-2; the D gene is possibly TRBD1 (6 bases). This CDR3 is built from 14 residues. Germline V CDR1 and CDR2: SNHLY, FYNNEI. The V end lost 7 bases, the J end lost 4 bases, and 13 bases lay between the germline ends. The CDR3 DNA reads TGTGCCAGCATGGGCTTAGGGGGCACCGGGGAGCTGTTTTTT. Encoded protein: CASMGLGGTGELFF.

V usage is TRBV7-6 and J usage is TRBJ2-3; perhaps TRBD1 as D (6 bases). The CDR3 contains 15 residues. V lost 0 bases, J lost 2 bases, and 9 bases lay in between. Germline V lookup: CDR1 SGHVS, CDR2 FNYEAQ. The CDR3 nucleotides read TGTGCCAGCAGCTTAGCCGGGACAAACACAGATACGCAGTATTTT. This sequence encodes CASSLAGTNTDTQYF. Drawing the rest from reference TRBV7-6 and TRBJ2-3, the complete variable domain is GAGVSQSPRYKVTKRGQDVALRCDPISGHVSLYWYRQALGQGPEFLTYFNYEAQQDKSGLPNDRFSAERPEGSISTLTIQRTEQRDSAMYRCASSLAGTNTDTQYFGPGTRLTVL.

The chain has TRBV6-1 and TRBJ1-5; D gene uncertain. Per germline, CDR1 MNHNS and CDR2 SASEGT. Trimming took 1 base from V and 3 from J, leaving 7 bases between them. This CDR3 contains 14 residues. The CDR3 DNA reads TGTGCCAGCAGTGAAGTTACAGTCAATCAGCCCCAGCATTTT. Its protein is CASSEVTVNQPQHF.

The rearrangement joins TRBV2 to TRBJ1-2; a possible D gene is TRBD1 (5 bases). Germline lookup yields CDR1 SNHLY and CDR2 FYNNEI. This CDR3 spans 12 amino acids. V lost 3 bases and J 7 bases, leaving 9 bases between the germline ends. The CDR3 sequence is CASSDRGLGYTF. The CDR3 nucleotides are TGTGCCAGCAGTGACCGGGGACTTGGCTACACCTTC.

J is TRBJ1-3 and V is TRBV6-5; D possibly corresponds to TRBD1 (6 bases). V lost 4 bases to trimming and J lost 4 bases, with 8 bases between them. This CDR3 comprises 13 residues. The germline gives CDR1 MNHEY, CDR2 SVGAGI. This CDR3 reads CASSSGVGNTIYF. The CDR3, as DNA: TGTGCCAGCAGTTCAGGGGTAGGAAACACCATATATTTT.

CDR3 residues: CASSAGQGISHGYTF. Here the CDR3 DNA reads TGTGCCAGCAGCGCAGGACAGGGAATTAGCCATGGCTACACCTTC. The chain links TRBV9 to TRBJ1-2; the match to TRBD1 covers 8 bases. CDR1 and CDR2 (germline): SGDLS, YYNGEE. The CDR3 length is 15 residues. J was trimmed by 6 bases and V by 3 bases; bases with no gene match: 10.

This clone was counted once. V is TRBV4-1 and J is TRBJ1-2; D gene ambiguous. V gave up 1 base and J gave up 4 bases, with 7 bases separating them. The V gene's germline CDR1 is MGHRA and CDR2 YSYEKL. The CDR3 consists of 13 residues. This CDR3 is CASSQGLLYGYTF. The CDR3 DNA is TGCGCCAGCAGCCAAGGGCTTCTCTATGGCTACACCTTC.

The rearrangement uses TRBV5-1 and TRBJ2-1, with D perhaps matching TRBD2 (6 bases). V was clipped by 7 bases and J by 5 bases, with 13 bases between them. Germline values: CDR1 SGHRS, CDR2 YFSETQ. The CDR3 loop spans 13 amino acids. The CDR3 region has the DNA TGCGCCAGCCGGGACTTGTTCAACAATGAGCAGTTCTTC. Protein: CASRDLFNNEQFF.

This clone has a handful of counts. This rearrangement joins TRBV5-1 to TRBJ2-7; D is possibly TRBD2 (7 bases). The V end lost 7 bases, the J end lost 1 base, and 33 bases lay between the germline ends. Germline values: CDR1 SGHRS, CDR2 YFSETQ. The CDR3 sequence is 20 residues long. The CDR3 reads CASRAGPLWTAGRWSYEQYV. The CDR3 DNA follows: TGCGCCAGCCGCGCGGGACCCCTTTGGACAGCGGGAAGATGGTCCTACGAGCAGTACGTC.

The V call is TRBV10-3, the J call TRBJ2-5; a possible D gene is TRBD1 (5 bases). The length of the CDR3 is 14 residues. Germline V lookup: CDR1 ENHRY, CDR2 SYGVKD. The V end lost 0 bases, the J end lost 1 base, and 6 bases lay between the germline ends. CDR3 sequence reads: CAISESGAQETQYF. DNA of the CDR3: TGTGCCATCAGTGAGTCAGGGGCCCAAGAGACCCAGTACTTC.

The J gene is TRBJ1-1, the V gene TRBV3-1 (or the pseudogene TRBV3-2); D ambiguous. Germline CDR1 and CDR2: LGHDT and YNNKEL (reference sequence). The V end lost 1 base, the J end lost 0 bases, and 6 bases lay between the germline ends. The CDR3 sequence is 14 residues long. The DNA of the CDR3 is TGTGCCAGCAGCCAAGGTTTCGTGAACACTGAAGCTTTCTTT. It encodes CASSQGFVNTEAFF.

In DNA form, the CDR3 reads TGTGCCAGCAGCTTAGTGTCTCTGGGGGGGACCCAGTACTTC. This encodes CASSLVSLGGTQYF. V is TRBV11-2 and J is TRBJ2-5; D perhaps matches TRBD2 (6 bases). Germline V lookup: CDR1 SGHAT, CDR2 FQNNGV. The V gene lost 1 base and the J gene lost 7 bases, with 13 bases spanning the gap. The CDR3 contains 14 residues.

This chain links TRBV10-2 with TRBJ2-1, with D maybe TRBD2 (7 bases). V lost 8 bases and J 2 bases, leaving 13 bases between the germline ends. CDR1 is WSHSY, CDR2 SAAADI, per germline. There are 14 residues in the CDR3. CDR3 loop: CASGGASAYNEQFF. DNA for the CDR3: TGCGCCAGCGGGGGGGCGAGCGCCTACAATGAGCAGTTCTTC.

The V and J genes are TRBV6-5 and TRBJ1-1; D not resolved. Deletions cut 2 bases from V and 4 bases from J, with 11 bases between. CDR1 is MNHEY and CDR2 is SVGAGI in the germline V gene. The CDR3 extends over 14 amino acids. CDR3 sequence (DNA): TGTGCCAGCAGTTACGGAGGGTTGAGCACTGAAGCTTTCTTT. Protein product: CASSYGGLSTEAFF.

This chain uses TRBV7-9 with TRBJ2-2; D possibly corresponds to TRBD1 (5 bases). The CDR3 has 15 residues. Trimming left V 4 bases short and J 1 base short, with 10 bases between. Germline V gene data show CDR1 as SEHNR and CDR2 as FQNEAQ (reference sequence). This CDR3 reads CASSSLTVNTGELFF. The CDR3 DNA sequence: TGTGCCAGCAGCTCTCTGACAGTGAACACCGGGGAGCTGTTTTTT.

CDR3 loop: CASSSQGTSPLHF. CDR3 DNA: TGCGCCAGCAGCTCACAGGGAACTTCACCCCTCCACTTT. The genes are TRBV5-1 and TRBJ1-6; D perhaps matches TRBD1 (6 bases). Germline assignment: CDR1 SGHRS and CDR2 YFSETQ. V was trimmed by 3 bases and J by 9 bases, leaving 10 bases between them. CDR3 length: 13 amino acids.

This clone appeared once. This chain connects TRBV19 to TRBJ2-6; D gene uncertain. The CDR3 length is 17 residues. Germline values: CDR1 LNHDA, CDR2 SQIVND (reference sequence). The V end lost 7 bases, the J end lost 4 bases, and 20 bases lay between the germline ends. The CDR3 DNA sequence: TGTGCCAGTATAGGTCCCGTGGTGGGTACGGGGGCCAACGTCCTGACTTTC. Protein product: CASIGPVVGTGANVLTF.

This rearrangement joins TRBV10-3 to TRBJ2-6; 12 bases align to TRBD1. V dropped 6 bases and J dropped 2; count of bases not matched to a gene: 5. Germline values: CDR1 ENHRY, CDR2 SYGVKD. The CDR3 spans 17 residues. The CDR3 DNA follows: TGTGCCATCAGGGCCGGGACAGGGGGCGCTGGGGCCAACGTCCTGACTTTC. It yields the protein CAIRAGTGGAGANVLTF.

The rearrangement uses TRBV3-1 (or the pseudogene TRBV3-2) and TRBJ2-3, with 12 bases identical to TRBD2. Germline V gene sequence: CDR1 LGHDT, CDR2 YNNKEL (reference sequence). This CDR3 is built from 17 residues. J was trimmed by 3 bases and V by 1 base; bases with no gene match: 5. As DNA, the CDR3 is TGTGCCAGCAGCCAAGCCCTAGCGGGAGGGCCAACAGATACGCAGTATTTT. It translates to CASSQALAGGPTDTQYF.

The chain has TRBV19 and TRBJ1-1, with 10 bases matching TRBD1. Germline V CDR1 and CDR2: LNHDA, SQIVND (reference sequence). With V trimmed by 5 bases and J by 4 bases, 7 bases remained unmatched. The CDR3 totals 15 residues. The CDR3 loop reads CASSPHGQGVTEAFF. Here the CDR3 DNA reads TGTGCCAGTAGTCCCCATGGACAGGGGGTCACTGAAGCTTTCTTT.

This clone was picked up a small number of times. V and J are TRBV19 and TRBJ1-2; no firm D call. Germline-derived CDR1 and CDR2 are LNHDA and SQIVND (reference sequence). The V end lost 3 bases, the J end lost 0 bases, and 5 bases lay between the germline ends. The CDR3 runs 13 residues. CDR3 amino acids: CASSIDTNYGYTF. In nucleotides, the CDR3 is TGTGCCAGTAGTATCGACACTAACTATGGCTACACCTTC.

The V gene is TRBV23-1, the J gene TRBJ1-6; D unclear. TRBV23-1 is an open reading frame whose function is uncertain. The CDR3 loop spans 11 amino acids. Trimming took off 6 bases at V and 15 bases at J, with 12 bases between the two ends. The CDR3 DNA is TGCGCCAGCAGCCTTCGTTTTAGCCTCCACTTT. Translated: CASSLRFSLHF.

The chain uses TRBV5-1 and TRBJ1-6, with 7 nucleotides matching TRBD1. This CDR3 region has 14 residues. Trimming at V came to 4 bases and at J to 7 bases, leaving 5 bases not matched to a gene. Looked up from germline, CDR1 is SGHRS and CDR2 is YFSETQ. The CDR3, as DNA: TGCGCCAGCAGCCCGACAGGGCCGAATTCACCCCTCCACTTT. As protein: CASSPTGPNSPLHF.

The CDR3: CTSSHRSGPQHF. The CDR3 DNA follows: TGCACCAGCAGCCACCGGAGCGGGCCCCAGCATTTT. The rearrangement joins TRBV1 to TRBJ1-5. TRBV1 is shown as a pseudogene. This CDR3 comprises 12 residues.